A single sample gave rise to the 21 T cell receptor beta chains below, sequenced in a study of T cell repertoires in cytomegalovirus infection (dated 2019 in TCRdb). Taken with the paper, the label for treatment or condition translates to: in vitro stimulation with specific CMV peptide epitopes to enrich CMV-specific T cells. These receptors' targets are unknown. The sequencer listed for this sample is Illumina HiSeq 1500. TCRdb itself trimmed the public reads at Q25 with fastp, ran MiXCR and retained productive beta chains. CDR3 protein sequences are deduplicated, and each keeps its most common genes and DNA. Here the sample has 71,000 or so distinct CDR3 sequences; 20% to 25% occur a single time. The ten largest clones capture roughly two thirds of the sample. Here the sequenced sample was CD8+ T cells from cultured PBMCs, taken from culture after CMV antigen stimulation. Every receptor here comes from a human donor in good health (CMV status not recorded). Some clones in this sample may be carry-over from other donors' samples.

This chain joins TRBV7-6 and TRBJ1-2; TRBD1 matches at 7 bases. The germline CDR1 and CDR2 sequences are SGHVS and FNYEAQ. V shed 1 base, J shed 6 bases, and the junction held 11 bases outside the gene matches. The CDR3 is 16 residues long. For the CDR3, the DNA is TGTGCCAGCAGCTTAGAGTGGGACAGAAGGGTTCATGGCTACACCTTC. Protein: CASSLEWDRRVHGYTF.

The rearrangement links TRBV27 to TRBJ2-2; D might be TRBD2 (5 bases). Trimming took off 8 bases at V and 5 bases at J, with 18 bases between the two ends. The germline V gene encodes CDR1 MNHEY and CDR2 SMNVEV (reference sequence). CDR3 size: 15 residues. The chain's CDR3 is CASGSPRTGTGELFF. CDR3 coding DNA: TGTGCCAGCGGTAGTCCCAGGACGGGGACCGGGGAGCTGTTTTTT.

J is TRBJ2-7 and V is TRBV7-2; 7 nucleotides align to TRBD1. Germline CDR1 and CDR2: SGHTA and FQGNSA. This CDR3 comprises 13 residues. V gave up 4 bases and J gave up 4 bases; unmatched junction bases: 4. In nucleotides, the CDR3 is TGTGCCAGCAGCTACGGGACAGAATACGAGCAGTACTTC. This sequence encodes CASSYGTEYEQYF.

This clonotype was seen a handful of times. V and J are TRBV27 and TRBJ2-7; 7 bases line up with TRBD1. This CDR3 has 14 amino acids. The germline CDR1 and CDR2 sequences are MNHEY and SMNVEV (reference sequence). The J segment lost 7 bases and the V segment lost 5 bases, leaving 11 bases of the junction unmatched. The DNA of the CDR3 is TGTGCCAGCAGTCTGCAGACAGGGTTTGTGGAGCAGTACTTC. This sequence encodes CASSLQTGFVEQYF.

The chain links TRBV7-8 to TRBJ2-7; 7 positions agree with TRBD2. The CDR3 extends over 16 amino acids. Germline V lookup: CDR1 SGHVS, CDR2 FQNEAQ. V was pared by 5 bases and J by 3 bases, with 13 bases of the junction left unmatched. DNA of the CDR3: TGTGCCAGCAGCACCTCAATCGGGCTAGCGGACTACGAGCAGTACTTC. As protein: CASSTSIGLADYEQYF. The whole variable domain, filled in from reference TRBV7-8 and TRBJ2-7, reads GAGVSQSPRYKVAKRGQDVALRCDPISGHVSLFWYQQALGQGPEFLTYFQNEAQLDKSGLPSDRFFAERPEGSVSTLKIQRTQQEDSAVYLCASSTSIGLADYEQYFGPGTRLTVT.

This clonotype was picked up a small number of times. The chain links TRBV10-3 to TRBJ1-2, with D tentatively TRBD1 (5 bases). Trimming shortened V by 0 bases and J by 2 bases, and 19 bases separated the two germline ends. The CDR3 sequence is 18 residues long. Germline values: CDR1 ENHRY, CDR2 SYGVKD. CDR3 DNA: TGTGCCATCAGTGAGTCGAGCCAGAAGTATCAGGGAAACTATGGCTACACCTTC. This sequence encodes CAISESSQKYQGNYGYTF.

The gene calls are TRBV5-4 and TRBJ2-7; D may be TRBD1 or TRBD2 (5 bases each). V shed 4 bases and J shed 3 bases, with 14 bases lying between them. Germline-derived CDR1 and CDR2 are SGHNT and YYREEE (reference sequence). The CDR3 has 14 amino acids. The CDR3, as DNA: TGTGCCAGCAGCATCGGCAGGGCGGGCTACGAGCAGTACTTC. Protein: CASSIGRAGYEQYF.

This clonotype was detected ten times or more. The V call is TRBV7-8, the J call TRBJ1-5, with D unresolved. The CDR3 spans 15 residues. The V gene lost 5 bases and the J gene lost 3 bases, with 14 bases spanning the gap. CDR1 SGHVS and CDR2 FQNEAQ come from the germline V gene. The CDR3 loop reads CASSPMGSLNQPQHF. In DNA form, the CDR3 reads TGTGCCAGCAGCCCCATGGGGAGTCTCAATCAGCCCCAGCATTTT.

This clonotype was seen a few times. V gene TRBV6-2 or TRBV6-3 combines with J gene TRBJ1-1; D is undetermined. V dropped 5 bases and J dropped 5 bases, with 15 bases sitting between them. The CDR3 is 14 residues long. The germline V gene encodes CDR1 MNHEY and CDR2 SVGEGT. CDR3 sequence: CASSTYIGSTEAFF. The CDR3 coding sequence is TGTGCCAGCAGTACTTATATTGGGTCGACTGAAGCTTTCTTT.

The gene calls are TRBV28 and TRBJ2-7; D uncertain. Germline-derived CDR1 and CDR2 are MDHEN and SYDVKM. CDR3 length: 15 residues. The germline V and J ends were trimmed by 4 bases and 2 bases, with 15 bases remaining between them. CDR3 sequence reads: CASSSPNVRTYEQYF. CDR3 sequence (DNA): TGTGCCAGCAGTTCACCAAACGTCAGGACCTACGAGCAGTACTTC.

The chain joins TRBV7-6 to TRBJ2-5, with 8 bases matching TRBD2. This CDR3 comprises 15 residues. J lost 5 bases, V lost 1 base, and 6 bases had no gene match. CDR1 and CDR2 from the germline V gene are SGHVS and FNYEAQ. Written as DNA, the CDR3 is TGTGCCAGCAGCTTAGGCGGGGGGCCCGTGGAGACCCAGTACTTC. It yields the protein CASSLGGGPVETQYF.

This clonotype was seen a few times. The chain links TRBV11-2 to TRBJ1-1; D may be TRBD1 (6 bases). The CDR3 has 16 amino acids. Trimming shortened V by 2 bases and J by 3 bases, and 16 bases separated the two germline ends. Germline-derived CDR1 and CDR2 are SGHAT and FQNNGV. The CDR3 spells CASSLSHWGAYTEAFF. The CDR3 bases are TGTGCCAGCAGCTTATCCCACTGGGGGGCCTACACTGAAGCTTTCTTT. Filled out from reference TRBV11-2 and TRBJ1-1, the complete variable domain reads EAGVAQSPRYKIIEKRQSVAFWCNPISGHATLYWYQQILGQGPKLLIQFQNNGVVDDSQLPKDRFSAERLKGVDSTLKIQPAKLEDSAVYLCASSLSHWGAYTEAFFGQGTRLTVV.

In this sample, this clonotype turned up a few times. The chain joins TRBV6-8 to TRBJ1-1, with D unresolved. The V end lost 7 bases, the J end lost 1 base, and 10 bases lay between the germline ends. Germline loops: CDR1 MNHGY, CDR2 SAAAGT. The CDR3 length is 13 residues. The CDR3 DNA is TGTGCCAGCACCCTGGACGGGAACACTGAAGCTTTCTTT. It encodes CASTLDGNTEAFF.

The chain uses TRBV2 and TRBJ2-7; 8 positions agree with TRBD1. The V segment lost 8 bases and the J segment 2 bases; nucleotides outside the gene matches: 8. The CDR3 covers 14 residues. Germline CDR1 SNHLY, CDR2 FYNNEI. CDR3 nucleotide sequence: TGTGCCAGCGACAAGACAGGGGCGACCTACGAGCAGTACTTC. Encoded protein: CASDKTGATYEQYF.

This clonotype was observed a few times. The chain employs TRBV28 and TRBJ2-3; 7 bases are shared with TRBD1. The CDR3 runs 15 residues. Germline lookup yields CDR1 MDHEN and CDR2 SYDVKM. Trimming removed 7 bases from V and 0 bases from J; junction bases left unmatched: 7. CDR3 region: CASTPTGSSTDTQYF. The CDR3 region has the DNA TGTGCCAGCACCCCGACAGGGTCTAGCACAGATACGCAGTATTTT.

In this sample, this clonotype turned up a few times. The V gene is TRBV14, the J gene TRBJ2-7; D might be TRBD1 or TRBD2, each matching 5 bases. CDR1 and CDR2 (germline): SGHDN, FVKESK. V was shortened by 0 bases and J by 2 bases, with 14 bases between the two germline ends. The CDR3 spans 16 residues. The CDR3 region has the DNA TGTGCCAGCAGCCAAGATCTAGGGACGTCAACCTACGAGCAGTACTTC. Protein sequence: CASSQDLGTSTYEQYF.

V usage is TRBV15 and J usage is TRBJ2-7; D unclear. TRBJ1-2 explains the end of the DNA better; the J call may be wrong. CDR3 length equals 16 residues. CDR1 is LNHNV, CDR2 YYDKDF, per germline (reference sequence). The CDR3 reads CATSRDLDNSYYGYTF. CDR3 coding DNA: TGTGCCACCAGCAGAGATCTCGACAATTCTTACTATGGCTACACCTTC.

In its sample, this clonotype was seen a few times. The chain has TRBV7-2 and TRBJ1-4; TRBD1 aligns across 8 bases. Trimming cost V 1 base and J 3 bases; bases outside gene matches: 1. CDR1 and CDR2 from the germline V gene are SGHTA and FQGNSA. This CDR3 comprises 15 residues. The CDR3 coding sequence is TGTGCCAGCAGCTTAGGCAGGGGGCCTAATGAAAAACTGTTTTTT. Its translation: CASSLGRGPNEKLFF.

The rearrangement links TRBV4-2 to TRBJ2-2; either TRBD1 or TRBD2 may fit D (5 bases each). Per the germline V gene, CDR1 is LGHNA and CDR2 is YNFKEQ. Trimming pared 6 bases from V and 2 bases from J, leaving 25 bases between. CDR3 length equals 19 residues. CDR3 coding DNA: TGTGCCAGCAGTCCAAGGGGAGTTAGGGTTGGGATCAACACCGGGGAGCTGTTTTTT. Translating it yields CASSPRGVRVGINTGELFF.

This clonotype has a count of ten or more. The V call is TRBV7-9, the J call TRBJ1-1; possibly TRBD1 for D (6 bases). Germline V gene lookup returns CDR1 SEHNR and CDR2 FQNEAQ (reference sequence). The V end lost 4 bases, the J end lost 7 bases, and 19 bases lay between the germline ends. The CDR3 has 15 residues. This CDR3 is CASSYTDSTNLEAFF. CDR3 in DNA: TGTGCCAGCAGCTACACGGACAGCACCAACCTTGAAGCTTTCTTT.

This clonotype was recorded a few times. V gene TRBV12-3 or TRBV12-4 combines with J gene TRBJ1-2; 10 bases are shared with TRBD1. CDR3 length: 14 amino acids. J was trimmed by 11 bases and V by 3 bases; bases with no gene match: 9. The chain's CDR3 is CASSLNPGQGFYTF. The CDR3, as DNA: TGTGCCAGCAGTTTGAACCCGGGACAGGGGTTTTACACCTTC.